Shown below are 14 T cell receptor beta chains from a single sample sequenced in a study of OX40 agonist ivuxolimab in advanced cancers. The repertoire was sequenced with immunoSEQ multiplex PCR; TCRdb's copy has only in-frame clones and lacks some. This table holds around 76,000 clones, just over 85% found once. The sequencing here drew on CD4+ or CD8+ T cells sorted from blood, taken in a trial of the OX40 agonist ivuxolimab. These receptors all stem from an adult with an advanced solid tumor such as melanoma, head and neck, liver or kidney cancer.

The chain is built from TRBV5-1 and TRBJ1-1, with 7 bases matching TRBD1. Germline V gives CDR1 SGHRS, CDR2 YFSETQ. The CDR3 consists of 15 residues. The V gene end was trimmed by 4 bases and the J gene end by 2 bases; junction bases not matched to a gene: 8. CDR3 residues: CASSGTTGRNTEAFF. The CDR3 DNA follows: TGCGCCAGCAGCGGGACGACAGGGCGCAACACTGAAGCTTTCTTT.

This clone occurred a few times. The chain has TRBV28 and TRBJ2-3; 8 bases fit TRBD2. This CDR3 comprises 16 residues. V gave up 5 bases and J gave up 5 bases; unmatched junction bases: 12. Germline loops: CDR1 MDHEN, CDR2 SYDVKM. CDR3 DNA: TGTGCCAGCAGTAAAAGGCGGGGGGCGAGGGGAGATACGCAGTATTTT. Translation: CASSKRRGARGDTQYF.

This clone has only a few counts. The chain links TRBV14 to TRBJ2-4; 7 nucleotides align to TRBD2. After removal of 6 bases from V and 4 bases from J, the junction contained 3 bases not matched to a gene. Germline lookup yields CDR1 SGHDN and CDR2 FVKESK. CDR3 length: 13 residues. The CDR3 here is CASSPGGKNIQYF. CDR3 in DNA: TGTGCCAGCAGTCCCGGGGGGAAAAACATTCAGTACTTC.

This clone was seen a handful of times. This chain uses TRBV28 with TRBJ2-7; D gene uncertain. This CDR3 region has 12 residues. Germline CDR1 reads MDHEN; CDR2 reads SYDVKM. In DNA form, the CDR3 reads TGTGCAAGGGCACCCCAGTCTTACGAGCAGTACTTC. The encoded protein is CARAPQSYEQYF.

The chain employs TRBV5-5 and TRBJ1-1; 7 bases fit TRBD1. The ends lost 4 bases at V and 4 bases at J; junction bases unmatched: 10. The CDR3 is 15 residues long. Per germline, CDR1 SGHKS and CDR2 YYEKEE (reference sequence). CDR3 in amino acids: CASSLYDRVGTEAFF. The DNA of the CDR3 is TGTGCCAGCAGCCTTTATGACAGGGTCGGCACTGAAGCTTTCTTT.

The chain uses TRBV29-1 and TRBJ2-1; 7 bases align to TRBD2. Germline CDR1 SQVTM, CDR2 ANQGSEA. V trimming: 6 bases; J trimming: 2 bases; junction bases outside the gene matches: 13. CDR3 length: 16 amino acids. The CDR3 here is CSVAGTTGDTYNEQFF. In nucleotides, the CDR3 is TGCAGCGTCGCCGGGACTACGGGAGATACCTACAATGAGCAGTTCTTC.

This clone was seen just once. This sequence joins TRBV7-2 and TRBJ2-7, with D perhaps assigned TRBD1 or TRBD2 (5 bases each). The ends were cut back, 1 base at V and 7 bases at J, with 14 bases in the middle. Germline CDR1 SGHTA, CDR2 FQGNSA. This CDR3 has 14 amino acids. CDR3 protein: CASSLVERGTEQYF. The CDR3 nucleotides read TGTGCCAGCAGCTTAGTGGAGAGGGGTACGGAGCAGTACTTC.

The chain couples TRBV5-1 to TRBJ2-5, with 7 bases fitting TRBD2. Trimming removed 3 bases from V and 5 bases from J; junction bases left unmatched: 7. This CDR3 region has 14 residues. Germline values: CDR1 SGHRS, CDR2 YFSETQ. For the CDR3, the DNA is TGCGCCAGCAGCTCGCTGGGGGGGGTGGAGACCCAGTACTTC. It codes for CASSSLGGVETQYF.

V is TRBV9 and J is TRBJ2-1, with D possibly being TRBD1 (5 bases). CDR1 SGDLS and CDR2 YYNGEE come from the germline V gene. This CDR3 is 12 amino acids long. V gave up 3 bases and J gave up 9 bases, with 10 bases separating them. CDR3 loop: CASSGRAGEQFF. CDR3 DNA: TGTGCCAGCAGCGGCAGGGCAGGTGAGCAGTTCTTC.

In nucleotides, the CDR3 is TGTGCCAGTAGTATTAGGGTTAGCAATCAGCCCCAGCATTTT. Translation: CASSIRVSNQPQHF. V gene TRBV19 combines with J gene TRBJ1-5, with D unresolved. The CDR3 is 14 residues long. Between the trimmed V and J ends, which lost 3 bases and 0 bases, there was a span of 6 bases. CDR1 and CDR2 (germline): LNHDA, SQIVND (reference sequence).

The rearrangement joins TRBV9 to TRBJ2-7; D unresolved. The V gene's germline CDR1 is SGDLS and CDR2 YYNGEE. The CDR3 sequence is 14 residues long. Trimming cost V 0 bases and J 4 bases, with 11 bases left between them. The CDR3 DNA follows: TGTGCCAGCAGCGTAGACCTTGCCGGGTACGAGCAGTACTTC. It translates to CASSVDLAGYEQYF.

This chain uses TRBV9 with TRBJ2-7; D possibly corresponds to TRBD2 (6 bases). Germline-derived CDR1 and CDR2 are SGDLS and YYNGEE. Trimming cost V 3 bases and J 6 bases, with 16 bases left between them. This CDR3 comprises 14 residues. The CDR3 region has the DNA TGTGCCAGCAGCGCGACTAGTCTTCGAGGCGAGCAGTACTTC. This sequence encodes CASSATSLRGEQYF.

This clone appeared a few times. This chain links TRBV19 with TRBJ2-3; D is undetermined. Trimming cost V 5 bases and J 2 bases, with 8 bases left between them. The CDR3 has 13 residues. Germline CDR1 reads LNHDA; CDR2 reads SQIVND (reference sequence). This chain's CDR3 is CASSVANTDTQYF. DNA of the CDR3: TGTGCCAGTAGTGTGGCTAACACAGATACGCAGTATTTT.

As concerns this clone: At one end the junction does not follow the germline gene, possibly because of a read error. V usage is TRBV19 and J usage is TRBJ1-5, with D possibly being TRBD1 (5 bases). This CDR3 is 16 amino acids long. CDR1 and CDR2 (germline): LNHDA, SQIVND (reference sequence). The CDR3 DNA sequence: TGTACCAGTAATTCTTGGGACCTCAATAGCAATCAGCCCCAGCATTTT. This encodes CTSNSWDLNSNQPQHF. Looking up the rest from reference TRBV19 and TRBJ1-5 gives the full variable domain: DGGITQSPKYLFRKEGQNVTLSCEQNLNHDAMYWYRQDPGQGLRLIYYSQIVNDFQKGDIAEGYSVSREKKESFPLTVTSAQKNPTAFYLCTSNSWDLNSNQPQHFGDGTRLSIL.